This TCR beta chain was obtained from a study of T cells in Graves' hyperthyroidism and ophthalmopathy. Study-wide results and caveats: Appearing also in blood were most of the thyroid clonotypes expanded above 0.001.

Hyperthyroidism was newly diagnosed in patients aged 18 to 65 (duration under 2 months). For the diagnoses, clinical symptoms, serum thyroxine and TRAb, thyroid ultrasound and orbital computed tomography were used. As regards this clonotype: Its antigen remains unknown.

The CDR3 consists of 13 residues. Germline assignment: CDR1 MDHEN and CDR2 SYDVKM. J lost 4 bases, V lost 8 bases, and 7 bases had no gene match. Amplification of TCR beta CDR3 regions was performed using RNA transcripts as template. HTBI primers drove first-round RT-PCR of the TCR CDR3. TCRdb reprocessed the multiplex PCR reads with MiXCR, giving one entry per CDR3 protein. The data show about 570,000 distinct CDR3 sequences, 14% seen once. Sequenced: blood. This sequence joins TRBV28 and TRBJ1-2; 7 nucleotides line up with TRBD1. The TCR was taken from a woman aged 35 to 49 with Graves' hyperthyroidism. CDR3 sequence (DNA): TGTGCCAGCGGCCGGGACAGCAGCTATGGCTACACCTTC. Its translation is CASGRDSSYGYTF.